Listed below are T cell receptor beta chains from one sample, sequenced in a study of prognosis after radiotherapy for stage I lung cancer. TCRdb processed the multiplex PCR reads anew with MiXCR; each CDR3 protein has one entry. The data hold over 45,000 distinct CDR3 sequences, with about 26% observed a single time. This specimen was PBMCs, taken before or after stereotactic body radiation therapy (not recorded which). These receptors were collected from a donor aged 50 or older with non-small cell lung cancer. CDR3s include the opening cysteine and the closing phenylalanine or tryptophan. D genes are given only for firm matches. Only part of the rows carry a size: once, few, many, or a class if the clone is expanded.

TRBV18	TRBD1	TRBJ1-5	many	CASSQDRGLHQPQHF	TGTGCCAGCTCGCAGGACAGGGGGCTTCATCAGCCCCAGCATTTT
TRBV7-2	TRBD2	TRBJ2-7	many	CASSWVAGGQYEQYF	TGTGCCAGCAGCTGGGTAGCGGGGGGGCAGTACGAGCAGTACTTC
TRBV4-3	.	TRBJ2-2	many	CASRSGQVTGELFF	TGCGCCAGCAGGTCCGGGCAGGTCACCGGGGAGCTGTTTTTT
TRBV20-1	TRBD2	TRBJ2-7	many	CSAPSLLAGGPSSYEQYF	TGCAGTGCTCCCTCTCTTCTAGCGGGGGGTCCCTCCTCCTACGAGCAGTACTTC
TRBV24-1	TRBD1	TRBJ2-2	many	CATSRQGVTGELFF	TGTGCCACCAGTCGGCAGGGGGTGACCGGGGAGCTGTTTTTT
TRBV7-8	.	TRBJ2-7	.	CASSLGVGRGAAYEQYF	TGTGCCAGCAGCTTAGGAGTGGGGAGGGGGGCTGCCTACGAGCAGTACTTC
TRBV6-1	TRBD2	TRBJ2-4	many	CASSPGLAGIAKNIQYF	TGTGCCAGCAGTCCGGGACTAGCGGGGATAGCCAAAAACATTCAGTACTTC
TRBV29-1	.	TRBJ2-3	many	CSVQGTRHSTDTQYF	TGCAGCGTTCAGGGGACCCGACATAGCACAGATACGCAGTATTTT
TRBV9	.	TRBJ2-7	many	CASSVGPGGHYEQYF	TGTGCCAGCAGCGTAGGTCCGGGGGGCCACTACGAGCAGTACTTC
TRBV6-1	.	TRBJ1-6	medium-sized	CASSEETAPYNSPLHF	TGTGCCAGCAGTGAAGAGACCGCACCCTATAATTCACCCCTCCACTTT
TRBV28	.	TRBJ1-2	many	CASSLQFYGYTF	TGTGCCAGCAGTTTACAATTTTATGGCTACACCTTC
TRBV6-2/TRBV6-3	TRBD1	TRBJ1-2	many	CASSRTGGNYGYTF	TGTGCCAGCAGCCGGACAGGGGGGAACTATGGCTACACCTTC
TRBV3-1	.	TRBJ2-7	many	CASSQAGRSYEQYF	TGTGCCAGCAGCCAAGCAGGGCGTTCCTACGAGCAGTACTTC
TRBV6-1	TRBD1	TRBJ1-5	many	CASRLGTGPGQPQHF	TGTGCCAGCAGACTCGGGACAGGGCCAGGGCAGCCCCAGCATTTT
TRBV12-3/TRBV12-4	TRBD1	TRBJ1-4	many	CASSRRGQANEKLFF	TGTGCCAGCAGTCGTAGGGGGCAGGCTAATGAAAAACTGTTTTTT
TRBV2	.	TRBJ2-1	many	CASRGGTAHGEQFF	TGTGCCAGCAGGGGAGGGACAGCCCATGGTGAGCAGTTCTTC
TRBV30	.	TRBJ1-6	.	CAGMAPRDGNSPLHF	TGTGCCGGGATGGCTCCTCGGGACGGCAATTCACCCCTCCACTTT
TRBV7-3	.	TRBJ2-1	many	CASSLSGDSYNEQFF	TGTGCCAGCAGCTTAAGCGGGGACTCCTACAATGAGCAGTTCTTC
TRBV5-1	TRBD2	TRBJ2-2	many	CASSLSGGHTGELFF	TGCGCCAGCAGCTTATCGGGGGGTCACACCGGGGAGCTGTTTTTT
TRBV18	.	TRBJ1-3	many	CASSRLQGAGNTIYF	TGTGCCAGCTCACGATTACAGGGAGCTGGAAACACCATATATTTT
TRBV6-9	TRBD2	TRBJ2-4	.	CASSSGTSGGSLAKNIQYF	TGTGCCAGCAGTTCAGGGACTAGCGGGGGGTCCCTAGCCAAAAACATTCAGTACTTC
TRBV12-3/TRBV12-4	.	TRBJ2-7	many	CASSLNSPYEQYF	TGTGCCAGCAGTTTGAACTCACCTTACGAGCAGTACTTC
TRBV6-1	.	TRBJ1-2	many	CASRGVENYGYTF	TGTGCCAGCCGGGGTGTAGAGAACTATGGCTACACCTTC
TRBV14	.	TRBJ1-1	many	CASSHARGGNTEAFF	TGTGCCAGCAGCCATGCTAGGGGGGGGAACACTGAAGCTTTCTTT
TRBV18	.	TRBJ2-3	many	CASSPRTSTDTQYF	TGTGCCAGCTCACCACGGACTAGCACAGATACGCAGTATTTT
TRBV5-5	TRBD1	TRBJ1-3	many	CASSQGVGNTIYF	TGTGCCAGCAGCCAGGGGGTCGGAAACACCATATATTTT
TRBV24-1	.	TRBJ2-2	many	CATGQDTGELFF	TGTGCCACCGGTCAGGACACCGGGGAGCTGTTTTTT
TRBV28	.	TRBJ2-7	.	CASGPYYEQYF	TGTGCTAGCGGCCCTTACTACGAGCAGTACTTC
TRBV20-1	.	TRBJ1-5	many	CSARPGGNQPQHF	TGCAGTGCTAGACCGGGGGGCAATCAGCCCCAGCATTTT
TRBV5-6	TRBD1	TRBJ2-5	few	CASSSRDRGRETQYF	TGTGCCAGCAGCTCCCGGGACAGGGGGAGGGAGACCCAGTACTTC
TRBV6-5	.	TRBJ2-1	many	CASSYSPRNFEQFF	TGTGCCAGCAGTTACTCACCCAGAAACTTCGAGCAGTTCTTC
TRBV18	TRBD1	TRBJ1-5	few	CASSVGTGSDQPQHF	TGTGCCAGCTCAGTAGGGACAGGGAGTGATCAGCCCCAGCATTTT
TRBV12-3/TRBV12-4	.	TRBJ2-1	.	CASSLGRGGGNEQFF	TGTGCCAGCAGTTTAGGGCGGGGTGGGGGGAATGAGCAGTTCTTC
TRBV6-1	.	TRBJ2-6	many	CASTHGRGTPKTGANVLTF	TGTGCCAGCACCCACGGCCGAGGGACACCAAAAACTGGGGCCAACGTCCTGACTTTC
TRBV27	.	TRBJ2-5	many	CASSLAGQFQETQYF	TGTGCCAGCAGTTTAGCGGGACAGTTCCAAGAGACCCAGTACTTC
TRBV7-2	.	TRBJ2-2	many	CASRRNNTGELFF	TGTGCCAGCAGAAGGAACAACACCGGGGAGCTGTTTTTT
TRBV20-1	.	TRBJ1-5	.	CSDRDQGKEPQHF	TGCAGTGATAGAGATCAGGGGAAGGAGCCCCAGCATTTT
TRBV7-2	.	TRBJ1-4	.	CASSLGWGSTNEKLFF	TGTGCCAGCAGCTTAGGTTGGGGTTCCACTAATGAAAAACTGTTTTTT
TRBV4-3	TRBD2	TRBJ2-3	many	CASSQDSAGDTDTQYF	TGCGCCAGCAGCCAAGATTCAGCGGGAGACACAGATACGCAGTATTTT
TRBV6-1	TRBD1	TRBJ1-1	many	CASGDRGPDTEAFF	TGTGCCAGCGGGGACAGGGGGCCGGACACTGAAGCTTTCTTT
TRBV6-1	TRBD2	TRBJ2-3	many	CASSATFLAGTTDTQYF	TGTGCCAGCAGTGCGACCTTCCTAGCGGGGACCACAGATACGCAGTATTTT
TRBV20-1	.	TRBJ2-7	many	CSAPRGGTRGYEQYF	TGCAGTGCTCCCAGAGGAGGGACAAGGGGCTACGAGCAGTACTTC
TRBV7-6	.	TRBJ2-2	many	CASSLDRRVGELFF	TGTGCCAGCAGCTTAGACCGGAGGGTGGGGGAGCTGTTTTTT
TRBV5-1	.	TRBJ2-3	many	CASSLPSTDTQYF	TGCGCCAGCAGCCTCCCTAGCACAGATACGCAGTATTTT
TRBV11-2	.	TRBJ2-7	many	CASSLGRADVQYF	TGTGCCAGCAGCTTAGGTCGGGCTGACGTCCAGTACTTC
TRBV7-9	TRBD1	TRBJ1-1	many	CASSVTKWDSEAFF	TGTGCCAGCAGCGTAACAAAATGGGACAGTGAAGCTTTCTTT
TRBV3-1	TRBD1	TRBJ1-3	many	CASSQEGVRDRGFGNTIYF	TGTGCCAGCAGCCAAGAAGGGGTCCGAGACAGGGGATTTGGAAACACCATATATTTT